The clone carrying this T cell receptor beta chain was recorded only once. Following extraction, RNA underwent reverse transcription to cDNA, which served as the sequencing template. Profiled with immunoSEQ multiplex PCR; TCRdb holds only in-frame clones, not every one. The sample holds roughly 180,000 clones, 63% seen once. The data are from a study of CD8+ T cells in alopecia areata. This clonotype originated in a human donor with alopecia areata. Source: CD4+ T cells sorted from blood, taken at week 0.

CDR3 DNA: TGTGCCTGGAGTCCTTTCCAAGAAACCTACTATGGCTACACCTTC. Protein sequence: CAWSPFQETYYGYTF. The chain employs TRBV30 and TRBJ1-2; D gene ambiguous. V was trimmed by 2 bases and J by 3 bases, leaving 16 bases between them. The germline V gene encodes CDR1 GTSNPN and CDR2 SVGIG (reference sequence). The CDR3 contains 15 residues.